This entry lists 7 T cell receptor beta chains sequenced from one sample in a study of cytomegalovirus exposure and HLA in healthy donors. The PCR ran on 60 Vbeta and 13 Jbeta primers. This table comes from immunoSEQ multiplex PCR, and its TCRdb copy is limited to in-frame clones, with some not included. Recorded here are tens of thousands of clones; the top ten clones represent roughly 2.7%. The specimen was PBMCs. Source of these receptors: a man aged 40-49 years in good health and CMV-seronegative.

The chain has TRBV2 and TRBJ1-5; D not resolved. Trimming removed 5 bases at V and 0 bases at J, with 11 bases between. The CDR3 has 15 amino acids. The V gene's germline CDR1 is SNHLY and CDR2 FYNNEI. The CDR3 DNA reads TGTGCCAGCAGTCTACAGTCATATAGCAATCAGCCCCAGCATTTT. Translation: CASSLQSYSNQPQHF.

In regard to this clone: The identical CDR3 is also encoded by other nucleotide sequences in the sample. The rearrangement uses TRBV6-8 and TRBJ1-6; 8 bases map to TRBD1. The J segment lost 9 bases and the V segment lost 8 bases, leaving 9 bases of the junction unmatched. The germline V gene has CDR1 MNHGY and CDR2 SAAAGT. There are 14 residues in the CDR3. The CDR3 protein is CASERQGQGSPLHF. DNA for the CDR3: TGTGCCAGCGAGAGACAGGGGCAGGGTTCACCCCTCCACTTT.

The chain employs TRBV11-3 and TRBJ2-3; D is unresolved. CDR3 length: 12 residues. Looked up from germline, CDR1 is SGHNT and CDR2 is YENEEA. Trimming cost V 6 bases and J 2 bases, with 6 bases left between them. CDR3 sequence: CASSADTDTQYF. CDR3 nucleotide sequence: TGTGCCAGCAGTGCGGACACAGATACGCAGTATTTT.

This chain links TRBV6-5 with TRBJ1-3, with TRBD1 matching 8 bases. V was clipped by 6 bases and J by 4 bases; unmatched bases: 5. The CDR3 has 14 residues. Germline V CDR1 and CDR2: MNHEY, SVGAGI. The CDR3 sequence is CASRSQGGGNTIYF. The CDR3 nucleotides are TGTGCCAGCAGATCACAGGGGGGAGGAAACACCATATATTTT.

The chain has TRBV23-1 and TRBJ2-5; D ambiguous. TRBV23-1 is annotated as an ORF whose role is uncertain. V dropped 6 bases and J dropped 1 base, with 9 bases sitting between them. This CDR3 has 13 amino acids. Written as DNA, the CDR3 is TGCGCCAGCAGCCTACTAACCCAAGAGACCCAGTACTTC. Protein: CASSLLTQETQYF.

This CDR3 is CASSWIMGGRNLNTEAFF. Here the CDR3 DNA reads TGTGCCAGCAGCTGGATCATGGGAGGGAGGAACCTGAACACTGAAGCTTTCTTT. The chain uses TRBV12-1 and TRBJ1-1. TRBV12-1 is shown as a pseudogene. The CDR3 contains 18 residues.

The chain carries TRBV11-2 and TRBJ1-2; no clear D. This CDR3 has 14 residues. Germline-derived CDR1 and CDR2 are SGHAT and FQNNGV. V dropped 0 bases and J dropped 0 bases, with 5 bases sitting between them. CDR3 nucleotides: TGTGCCAGCAGCTTAGACGACACTAACTATGGCTACACCTTC. Its protein is CASSLDDTNYGYTF.